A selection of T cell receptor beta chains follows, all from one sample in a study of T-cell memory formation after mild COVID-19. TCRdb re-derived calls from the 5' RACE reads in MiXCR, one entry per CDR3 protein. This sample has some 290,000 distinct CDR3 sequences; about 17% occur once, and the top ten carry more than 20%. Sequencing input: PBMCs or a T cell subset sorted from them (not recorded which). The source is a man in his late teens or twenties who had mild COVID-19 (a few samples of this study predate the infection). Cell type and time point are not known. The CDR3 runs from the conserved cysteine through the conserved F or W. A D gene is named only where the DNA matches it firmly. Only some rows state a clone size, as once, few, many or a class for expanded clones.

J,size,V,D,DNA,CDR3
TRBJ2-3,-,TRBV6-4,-,TGTGCCAGCAGTGACTTCGGGGGCACAGATACGCAGTATTTT,CASSDFGGTDTQYF
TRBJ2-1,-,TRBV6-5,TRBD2,TGTGCCAGCAGCCCTCTAGCGGGGGGGATCAATGGGCAGTTCTTC,CASSPLAGGINGQFF
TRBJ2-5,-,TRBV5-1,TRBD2,TGCGCCAGCAGCTTGGAGCGGGGGGACGAGACCCAGTACTTC,CASSLERGDETQYF
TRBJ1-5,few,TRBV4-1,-,TGCGCCAGCAGCCAAGGGAATCAGCCCCAGCATTTT,CASSQGNQPQHF
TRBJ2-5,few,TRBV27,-,TGTGCCAGCAGTTTATCTCCAACAGGGTTAGCAGAGACCCAGTACTTC,CASSLSPTGLAETQYF
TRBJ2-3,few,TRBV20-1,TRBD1,TGCAGTGCTAGAAGGCCAGGGGGCCCAGATACGCAGTATTTT,CSARRPGGPDTQYF
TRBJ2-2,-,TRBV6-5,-,TGTGCCACCCGTTCCGAATACACAACCGGGGAGCTGTTTTTT,CATRSEYTTGELFF
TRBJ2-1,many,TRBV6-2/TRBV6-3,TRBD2,TGTGCCAGCAGAAAAACGGGGGGGCCGGGTGAGCAGTTCTTC,CASRKTGGPGEQFF
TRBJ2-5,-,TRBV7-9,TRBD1,TGTGCCAGCAGCTCCAGAGGGACAGTTTTGGAGACCCAGTACTTC,CASSSRGTVLETQYF
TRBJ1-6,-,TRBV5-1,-,TGCGCCAGCAGCCCGGACGGGGCGGCCTATAATTCACCCCTCCACTTT,CASSPDGAAYNSPLHF
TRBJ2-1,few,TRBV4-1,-,TGCGCCAGCAGCCAACCTTTAGGTGAGCAGTTCTTC,CASSQPLGEQFF
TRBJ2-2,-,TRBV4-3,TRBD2,TGCGCCAGCAGCCAAGATCTGGGACTAGCGGGGGGCCTCCCAACCGGGGAGCTGTTTTTT,CASSQDLGLAGGLPTGELFF
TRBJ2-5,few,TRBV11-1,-,TGTGCCAGCAGCCTAGGCCCCAACCAAGAGACCCAGTACTTC,CASSLGPNQETQYF
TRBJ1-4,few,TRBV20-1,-,TGCAGTGCTAGAGATGGCCGGGGGCGGGAAAAACTGTTTTTT,CSARDGRGREKLFF
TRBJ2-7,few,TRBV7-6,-,TGTGCCAGCAGCTTCGGGACACGGCCTACCAACGAGCAGTACTTC,CASSFGTRPTNEQYF
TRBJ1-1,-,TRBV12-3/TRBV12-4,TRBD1,TGTGCCAGCAATGTAGGGGGCAGGGTCACTGAAGCTTTCTTT,CASNVGGRVTEAFF
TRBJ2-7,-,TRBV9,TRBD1,TGTGCCAGCAGCGTAGGCCCCGGGACAGGGGCTTACGAGCAGTACTTC,CASSVGPGTGAYEQYF
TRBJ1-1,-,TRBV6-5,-,TGTGCCAGCAGTTACTCGGGGGGTCACACTGAAGCTTTCTTT,CASSYSGGHTEAFF
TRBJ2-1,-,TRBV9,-,TGTGCCAGCAGCGTAGGACCCTACAATGAGCAGTTCTTC,CASSVGPYNEQFF
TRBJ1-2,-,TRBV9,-,TGTGCCAGCAGCGTAGCGGTGAACAGCTATGGCTACACCTTC,CASSVAVNSYGYTF
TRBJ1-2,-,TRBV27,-,TGTGCCAGCAGACCAGGACAGTCCAACTATGGCTACACCTTC,CASRPGQSNYGYTF
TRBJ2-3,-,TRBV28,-,TGTGCCTGCATCGAGGGCGGGGTCACAGATACGCAGTATTTT,CACIEGGVTDTQYF
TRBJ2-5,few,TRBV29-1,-,TGCAGCGTTGGGGGGGCTGAGACCCAGTACTTC,CSVGGAETQYF
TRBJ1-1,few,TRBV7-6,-,TGTGCCAGCCTCCAGGGTCCGAACACTGAAGCTTTCTTT,CASLQGPNTEAFF
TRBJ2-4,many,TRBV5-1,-,TGCGCCAGCCAGGCGGGTGGGGACATTCAGTACTTC,CASQAGGDIQYF
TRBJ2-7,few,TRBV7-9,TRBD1,TGTGCCAGCAGCCCGACAGGGGGCTCCTACGAGCAGTACTTC,CASSPTGGSYEQYF
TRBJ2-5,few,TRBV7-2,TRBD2,TGTGCCACCGAAAACGGACTAGCGGGACAAGAGACCCAGTACTTC,CATENGLAGQETQYF
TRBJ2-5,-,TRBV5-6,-,TGTGCCAGCAGCTCGGGGGTCGCCCAAGAGACCCAGTACTTC,CASSSGVAQETQYF
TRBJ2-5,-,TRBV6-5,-,TGTGCCAGCAGCCCCGAGGACTATCCTTTGTACCAAGAGACCCAGTACTTC,CASSPEDYPLYQETQYF
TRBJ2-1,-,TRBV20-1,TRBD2,TGCAGTGCTCCGACTAGCGGGGGGGCTAATGAGCAGTTCTTC,CSAPTSGGANEQFF
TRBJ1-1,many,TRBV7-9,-,TGTGCCAGCAGCTTACCTGGGCTGGGCATGAACACTGAAGCTTTCTTT,CASSLPGLGMNTEAFF
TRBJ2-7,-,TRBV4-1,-,TGCGCCAGCAGCCTGATGACGGGACTTGTTCCCTACGAGCAGTACTTC,CASSLMTGLVPYEQYF
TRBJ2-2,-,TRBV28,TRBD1,TGTGCCAGCAGTACCCGACAGGGAACCGGGGAGCTGTTTTTT,CASSTRQGTGELFF
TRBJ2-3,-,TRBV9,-,TGTGCCAGCAGCGCTCTGGCCGGGGAAGATACGCAGTATTTT,CASSALAGEDTQYF
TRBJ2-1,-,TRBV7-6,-,TGTGCCAGCAGCTGGCGCTTTAGCGAGCAGTTCTTC,CASSWRFSEQFF
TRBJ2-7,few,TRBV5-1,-,TGCGCCAGCAGCCTAGGCAGAAGCCTGATGTCGGGGAGAAGCTCCTACGAGCAGTACTTC,CASSLGRSLMSGRSSYEQYF
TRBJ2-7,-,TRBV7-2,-,TGTGCCAGCAGCCTAGCACGCTCCTACGAGCAGTACTTC,CASSLARSYEQYF
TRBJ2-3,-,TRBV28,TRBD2,TGTGCCAGCAGTTTGGGGACTAGGCCCACAGATACGCAGTATTTT,CASSLGTRPTDTQYF
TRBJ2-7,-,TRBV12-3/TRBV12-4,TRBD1,TGTGCCAGCAGAGGGACAGGGGAGGGCCACGAGCAGTACTTC,CASRGTGEGHEQYF
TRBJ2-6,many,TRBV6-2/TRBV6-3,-,TGTGCCAGCAGTGGAACTAGGACTGCTGGGGCCAACGTCCTGACTTTC,CASSGTRTAGANVLTF
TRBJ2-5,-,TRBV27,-,TGTGCCAGCAGTTTATCGGCTTGGGGCGGCCTAATAACCCAAGAGACCCAGTACTTC,CASSLSAWGGLITQETQYF
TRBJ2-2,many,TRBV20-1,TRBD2,TGCAGTGCACGGGGACTAGCGGGGGTAGGCGGGGAGCTGTTTTTT,CSARGLAGVGGELFF
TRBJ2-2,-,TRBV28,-,TGTGCCAGCAGTTTATACGGGGAGCTGTTTTTT,CASSLYGELFF
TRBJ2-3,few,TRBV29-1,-,TGCAGCGTTGGCTCGGGGGCCGATACCACGCAGTATTTT,CSVGSGADTTQYF
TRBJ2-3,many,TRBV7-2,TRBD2,TGTGCCAGCAGCCGACCCGCGGGGGGCTCCAGCCTCGGACATACGCAGTATTTT,CASSRPAGGSSLGHTQYF